These T cell receptor beta chains were read from a single sample in a study of control samples from healthy donors and cancer patients. The table came from immunoSEQ multiplex PCR; TCRdb's copy has only in-frame clones and leaves some out. Of tens of thousands of clones listed, about four fifths are singletons. What was sequenced was PBMCs. These receptors originate from a woman aged 50 to 60 with lung cancer. Both conserved end residues are part of each CDR3. The order of the fields is CDR3 protein, CDR3 DNA, clone size, J gene, D gene, V gene. The D gene is left open where the match is weak. A row's size may be missing; if present it is once, few, many or a size class.

CASSEWVAGQFF,TGTGCCAGCAGTGAATGGGTAGCGGGGCAGTTCTTC,few,TRBJ2-1,TRBD2,TRBV2
CASSLTASGGNTQYF,TGTGCCAGCAGCTTAACGGCTAGCGGGGGGAATACGCAGTATTTT,NA,TRBJ2-3,TRBD2,TRBV7-3
CASSKPDGYTF,TGTGCCAGCAGTAAACCAGATGGCTACACCTTC,once,TRBJ1-2,NA,TRBV6-5
CASSLGTASTDTQYF,TGTGCCAGCAGCTTAGGGACAGCGAGCACAGATACGCAGTATTTT,NA,TRBJ2-3,TRBD1,TRBV7-3
CASWDRFMNTEAFF,TGCGCCAGCTGGGACCGTTTCATGAACACTGAAGCTTTCTTT,NA,TRBJ1-1,NA,TRBV10-2
CSASGGSGNEQFF,TGCAGTGCTAGTGGGGGGTCGGGCAATGAGCAGTTCTTC,NA,TRBJ2-1,NA,TRBV20-1
CASSMASSFAGTDTQYF,TGTGCCAGTAGTATGGCCTCTAGTTTCGCCGGCACAGATACGCAGTATTTT,NA,TRBJ2-3,NA,TRBV19
CASSQDRTSKEFTGELFF,TGCGCCAGCAGCCAAGACCGGACTAGCAAGGAATTCACCGGGGAGCTGTTTTTT,NA,TRBJ2-2,TRBD2,TRBV4-3
CASSFHRDQNEKLFF,TGTGCCAGCAGTTTCCACAGGGATCAGAATGAAAAACTGTTTTTT,once,TRBJ1-4,NA,TRBV6-5
CASSLDGTGHTGELFF,TGTGCCAGCAGCTTAGATGGGACAGGACACACCGGGGAGCTGTTTTTT,NA,TRBJ2-2,TRBD1,TRBV7-2
CASSSMSGTEAFF,TGTGCCAGCAGCTCCATGTCTGGGACTGAAGCTTTCTTT,NA,TRBJ1-1,NA,TRBV11-3
CASSFVDSSSGNTIYF,TGCGCCAGCAGCTTCGTTGACTCCAGCTCTGGAAACACCATATATTTT,NA,TRBJ1-3,NA,TRBV5-1
CASSLVQGGYTF,TGTGCCAGCAGTTTGGTACAGGGGGGCTACACCTTC,few,TRBJ1-2,TRBD1,TRBV12-3/TRBV12-4
CSVDWGQGKSYEQYF,TGCAGCGTTGATTGGGGGCAAGGGAAGTCCTACGAGCAGTACTTC,once,TRBJ2-7,NA,TRBV29-1
CASRLVRKAGNTEAFF,TGTGCCAGCAGACTCGTGAGGAAGGCTGGGAACACTGAAGCTTTCTTT,NA,TRBJ1-1,NA,TRBV27
CASSFRGALDEQYF,TGTGCCAGCAGCTTCCGGGGGGCCCTGGACGAGCAGTACTTC,NA,TRBJ2-7,NA,TRBV7-2
CASSFDRPLRTGELFF,TGCGCCAGCAGCTTCGATCGGCCCTTAAGAACCGGGGAGCTGTTTTTT,NA,TRBJ2-2,NA,TRBV5-1
CAWSVRGAPPGFNEQFF,TGTGCCTGGAGTGTTAGGGGAGCTCCACCGGGTTTTAATGAGCAGTTCTTC,NA,TRBJ2-1,NA,TRBV30
CSVGDSYYGYTF,TGCAGCGTTGGTGACAGTTACTATGGCTACACCTTC,NA,TRBJ1-2,NA,TRBV29-1
CASSLEQGGETQYF,TGCGCCAGCAGCTTGGAACAGGGCGGAGAGACCCAGTACTTC,NA,TRBJ2-5,NA,TRBV5-1
CATSRLAGGLDTQYF,TGTGCCACCAGCAGACTAGCGGGGGGGCTCGATACGCAGTATTTT,NA,TRBJ2-3,TRBD2,TRBV15
CASSLEDGYTF,TGTGCCAGCAGCTTGGAGGATGGCTACACCTTC,NA,TRBJ1-2,NA,TRBV5-5
CASSVPLLTANYGYTF,TGCGCCAGCAGCGTCCCACTGCTCACCGCTAACTATGGCTACACCTTC,NA,TRBJ1-2,NA,TRBV4-1
CASSLNSTDTQYF,TGTGCCAGCAGTTTAAACAGCACAGATACGCAGTATTTT,few,TRBJ2-3,NA,TRBV28
CASESSAGNNSPLHF,TGTGCCAGCGAATCATCGGCAGGGAATAATTCACCCCTCCACTTT,NA,TRBJ1-6,NA,TRBV2